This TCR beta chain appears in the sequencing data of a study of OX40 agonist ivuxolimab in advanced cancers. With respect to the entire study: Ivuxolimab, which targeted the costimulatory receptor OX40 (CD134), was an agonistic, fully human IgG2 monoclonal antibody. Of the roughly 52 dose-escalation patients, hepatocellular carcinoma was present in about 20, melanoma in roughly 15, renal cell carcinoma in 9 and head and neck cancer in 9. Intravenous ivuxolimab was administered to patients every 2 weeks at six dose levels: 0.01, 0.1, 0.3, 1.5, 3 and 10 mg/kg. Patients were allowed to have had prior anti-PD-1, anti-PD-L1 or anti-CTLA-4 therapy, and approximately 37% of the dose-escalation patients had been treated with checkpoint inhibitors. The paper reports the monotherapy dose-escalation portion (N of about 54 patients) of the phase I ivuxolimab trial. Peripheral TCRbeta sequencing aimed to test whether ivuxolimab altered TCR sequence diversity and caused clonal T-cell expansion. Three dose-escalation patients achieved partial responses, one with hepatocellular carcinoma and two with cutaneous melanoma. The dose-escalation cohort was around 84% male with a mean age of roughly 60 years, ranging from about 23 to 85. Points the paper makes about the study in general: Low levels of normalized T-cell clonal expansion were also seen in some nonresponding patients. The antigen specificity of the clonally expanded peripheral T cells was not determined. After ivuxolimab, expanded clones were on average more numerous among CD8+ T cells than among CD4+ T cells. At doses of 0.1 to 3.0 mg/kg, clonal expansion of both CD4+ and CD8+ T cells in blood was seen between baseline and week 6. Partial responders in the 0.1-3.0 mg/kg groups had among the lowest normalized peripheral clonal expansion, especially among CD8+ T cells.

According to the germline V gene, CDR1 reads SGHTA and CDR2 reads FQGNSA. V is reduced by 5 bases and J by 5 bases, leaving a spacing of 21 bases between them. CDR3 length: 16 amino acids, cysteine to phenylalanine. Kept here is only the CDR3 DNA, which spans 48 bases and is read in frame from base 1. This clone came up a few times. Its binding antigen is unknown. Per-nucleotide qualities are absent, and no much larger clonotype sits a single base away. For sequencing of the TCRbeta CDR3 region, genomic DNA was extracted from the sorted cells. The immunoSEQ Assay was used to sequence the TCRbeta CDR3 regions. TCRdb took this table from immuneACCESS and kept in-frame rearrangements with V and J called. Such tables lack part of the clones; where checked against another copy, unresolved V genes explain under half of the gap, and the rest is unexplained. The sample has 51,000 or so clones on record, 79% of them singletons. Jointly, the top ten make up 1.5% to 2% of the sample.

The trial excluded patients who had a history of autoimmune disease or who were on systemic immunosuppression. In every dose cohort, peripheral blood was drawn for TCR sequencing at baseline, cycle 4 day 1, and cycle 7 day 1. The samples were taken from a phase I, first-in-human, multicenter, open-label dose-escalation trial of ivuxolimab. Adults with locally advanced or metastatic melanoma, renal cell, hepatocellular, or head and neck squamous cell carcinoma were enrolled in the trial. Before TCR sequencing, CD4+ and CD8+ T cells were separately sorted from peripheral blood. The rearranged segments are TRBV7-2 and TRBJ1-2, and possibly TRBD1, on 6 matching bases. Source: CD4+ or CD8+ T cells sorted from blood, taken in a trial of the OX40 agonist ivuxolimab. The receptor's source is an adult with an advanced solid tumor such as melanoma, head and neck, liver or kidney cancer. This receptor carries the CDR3 CASSPQGGAGRYGYTF. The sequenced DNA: TGTGCCAGCAGCCCCCAAGGGGGGGCTGGTCGGTATGGCTACACCTTC. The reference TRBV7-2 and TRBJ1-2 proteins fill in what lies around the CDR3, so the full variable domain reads GAGVSQSPSNKVTEKGKDVELRCDPISGHTALYWYRQSLGQGLEFLIYFQGNSAPDKSGLPSDRFSAERTGGSVSTLTIQRTQQEDSAVYLCASSPQGGAGRYGYTFGSGTRLTVV.